This T cell receptor (beta chain) was identified during a study of technical replicates of blood from a handful of donors. Sequencing used immunoSEQ multiplex PCR; TCRdb keeps in-frame clones, though not all of them. The sample lists about 73,000 clones, approximately 91% occurring once. The germline CDR1 and CDR2 sequences are SQVTM and ANQGSEA. This CDR3 has 15 amino acids. V was pared by 3 bases and J by 4 bases, with 8 bases of the junction left unmatched. The V call is TRBV29-1, the J call TRBJ2-3; the match to TRBD2 covers 9 bases. This sequence was found in a human donor in good health. Some clones in this sample may be carry-over from other donors' samples. Material: PBMCs. Here the CDR3 reads CSVDSSSGSADTQYF. The DNA for the CDR3 is TGCAGCGTTGATTCGAGTAGCGGGAGTGCAGATACGCAGTATTTT.